These 22 T cell receptor beta chains were all obtained from the same sample, sequenced in a study of blood T cell repertoires in COVID-19. The data were produced by immunoSEQ multiplex PCR, yet TCRdb's version contains in-frame clones alone and is incomplete. The sample shows 250,000 to 350,000 clones, less than 90% of them seen only once. Specimen: PBMCs or T cells enriched from blood (not recorded which). These receptor sequences come from a woman between 50 and 59 years old who had recovered from COVID-19.

This clone was observed a few times. The genes are TRBV5-5 and TRBJ2-2, with D hard to call. CDR3 length equals 13 residues. The germline V and J ends were trimmed by 4 bases and 0 bases, with 4 bases remaining between them. Per the germline V gene, CDR1 is SGHKS and CDR2 is YYEKEE (reference sequence). The DNA for the CDR3 is TGTGCCAGCAGCACAGCGAACACCGGGGAGCTGTTTTTT. Translation: CASSTANTGELFF.

This chain connects TRBV3-1 (or the pseudogene TRBV3-2) to TRBJ1-2; 9 bases fit TRBD1. The CDR3 sequence is 13 residues long. The V gene's germline CDR1 is LGHDT and CDR2 YNNKEL (reference sequence). V shed 8 bases, J shed 4 bases, and the junction held 5 bases outside the gene matches. The CDR3 region has the DNA TGTGCCAGCGGGAGACAGGGGGTCTATGGCTACACCTTC. It codes for CASGRQGVYGYTF.

This chain connects TRBV18 to TRBJ2-1; a possible D gene is TRBD2 (5 bases). This CDR3 region has 15 residues. Germline CDR1 is KGHSH and CDR2 is LQKENI. Trimming took 3 bases from V and 4 from J, leaving 13 bases between them. CDR3 DNA: TGTGCCAGCTCACCCTCTCTAGCAGAGTACAATGAGCAGTTCTTC. Its protein product is CASSPSLAEYNEQFF.

CDR3 amino acids: CAWAGTTHQPQHF. CDR3 nucleotides: TGTGCCTGGGCAGGGACAACACATCAGCCCCAGCATTTT. V gene TRBV30 combines with J gene TRBJ1-5, with D perhaps matching TRBD1 (6 bases). The CDR3 is 13 residues long. Per germline, CDR1 GTSNPN and CDR2 SVGIG (reference sequence). V shed 5 bases and J shed 5 bases, with 13 bases lying between them.

This clone was counted once. CDR3 protein: CASSSQRTGTAYEQYF. In DNA, the CDR3 is TGTGCCAGCAGTTCCCAGAGAACCGGGACAGCCTACGAGCAGTACTTC. This chain uses TRBV28 with TRBJ2-7; 7 bases are shared with TRBD1. The CDR3 spans 16 residues. Germline trimming cut 4 bases from V and 2 bases from J; bases unmatched to any gene: 11. The germline CDR1 and CDR2 sequences are MDHEN and SYDVKM.

For the CDR3, the DNA is TGTGCCAGTAGTAGGGACCGGAGGGGCTACGAGCAGTACTTC. This gives the protein CASSRDRRGYEQYF. This rearrangement joins TRBV19 to TRBJ2-7; TRBD2 is a possible D gene (6 bases). The ends were cut back, 4 bases at V and 3 bases at J, with 13 bases in the middle. The germline V gene has CDR1 LNHDA and CDR2 SQIVND (reference sequence). The CDR3 extends over 14 amino acids.

This clone turned up a few times. The chain combines TRBV2 with TRBJ2-3; 7 bases are a match to TRBD2. V lost 6 bases, J lost 0 bases, and 3 bases stayed unmatched. The germline V gene has CDR1 SNHLY and CDR2 FYNNEI. The CDR3 covers 14 residues. CDR3 protein: CASSSSGSTDTQYF. The CDR3 coding sequence is TGTGCCAGCAGCTCTAGCGGCAGCACAGATACGCAGTATTTT. The full variable domain, completed using reference TRBV2 and TRBJ2-3, is EPEVTQTPSHQVTQMGQEVILRCVPISNHLYFYWYRQILGQKVEFLVSFYNNEISEKSEIFDDQFSVERPDGSNFTLKIRSTKLEDSAMYFCASSSSGSTDTQYFGPGTRLTVL.

This clone was picked up a small number of times. V is TRBV5-1 and J is TRBJ2-7, with 14 positions matching TRBD2. CDR3 length equals 17 residues. Losses at the gene ends were 5 bases for V and 6 bases for J; bases not matched to a gene: 13. Germline assignment: CDR1 SGHRS and CDR2 YFSETQ. The CDR3 region is CASRLGGLAGGRSEQYF. The CDR3 nucleotides are TGCGCCAGCAGACTCGGAGGACTAGCGGGAGGTAGGTCCGAGCAGTACTTC.

The chain has TRBV5-1 and TRBJ2-3; unclear D gene. Per the germline V gene, CDR1 is SGHRS and CDR2 is YFSETQ. This CDR3 has 14 residues. V was clipped by 3 bases and J by 3 bases, with 11 bases between them. CDR3 loop: CASSSSTPTDTQYF. The DNA of the CDR3 is TGCGCCAGCAGCTCCTCGACACCAACAGATACGCAGTATTTT. Complete variable domain (other parts from reference TRBV5-1 and TRBJ2-3): KAGVTQTPRYLIKTRGQQVTLSCSPISGHRSVSWYQQTPGQGLQFLFEYFSETQRNKGNFPGRFSGRQFSNSRSEMNVSTLELGDSALYLCASSSSTPTDTQYFGPGTRLTVL.

The genes are TRBV7-2 and TRBJ2-2, with TRBD2 identical over 9 bases. The CDR3 runs to 16 residues. J was trimmed by 7 bases and V by 2 bases; bases with no gene match: 8. Per the germline V gene, CDR1 is SGHTA and CDR2 is FQGNSA. As DNA, the CDR3 is TGTGCCAGCAGCTTATTTCTAGCGGGATTGGGCGGGGAGCTGTTTTTT. Protein: CASSLFLAGLGGELFF.

The chain couples TRBV15 to TRBJ2-3; 10 positions agree with TRBD2. The ends lost 0 bases at V and 7 bases at J; junction bases unmatched: 13. Germline V gene lookup returns CDR1 LNHNV and CDR2 YYDKDF (reference sequence). This CDR3 has 18 residues. The CDR3 sequence: CATSRDVSSGSHGNTQYF. Written as DNA, the CDR3 is TGTGCCACCAGCAGAGATGTCTCTAGCGGGAGTCACGGGAATACGCAGTATTTT.

This chain uses TRBV27 with TRBJ1-2; 11 bases are shared with TRBD1. Trimming took 2 bases from V and 2 from J; bases not matched to a gene: 10. Germline assignment: CDR1 MNHEY and CDR2 SMNVEV (reference sequence). The CDR3 is made up of 18 amino acids. CDR3 amino acids: CASSLRGTGGVRNYGYTF. The CDR3 bases are TGTGCCAGCAGTTTAAGAGGGACAGGGGGGGTACGGAACTATGGCTACACCTTC.

This CDR3 reads CASSFGSGFSGYTF. The CDR3 DNA is TGTGCCAGCAGCTTCGGGTCTGGCTTTTCTGGCTACACCTTC. This chain links TRBV5-5 with TRBJ1-2; D not resolved. From germline, CDR1 is SGHKS and CDR2 YYEKEE (reference sequence). V was clipped by 2 bases and J by 7 bases, with 15 bases between them. The CDR3 consists of 14 residues. The variable domain in full, with the rest retrieved from reference TRBV5-5 and TRBJ1-2, is DAGVTQSPTHLIKTRGQQVTLRCSPISGHKSVSWYQQVLGQGPQFIFQYYEKEERGRGNFPDRFSARQFPNYSSELNVNALLLGDSALYLCASSFGSGFSGYTFGSGTRLTVV.

This clone occurred a few times. This same CDR3 is encoded by further DNA sequences in the sample. The CDR3 here is CASSLEASYNEQFF. In DNA, the CDR3 is TGCGCCAGCAGCTTGGAAGCTAGCTACAATGAGCAGTTCTTC. J is TRBJ2-1 and V is TRBV5-1; no reliable D call. The CDR3 is 14 residues long. CDR1 SGHRS and CDR2 YFSETQ come from the germline V gene. The germline V and J ends were trimmed by 0 bases and 3 bases, with 7 bases remaining between them.

V and J are TRBV18 and TRBJ2-7, with 9 bases that match TRBD1. After removal of 5 bases from V and 2 bases from J, the junction contained 7 bases not matched to a gene. Germline assignment: CDR1 KGHSH and CDR2 LQKENI. This CDR3 contains 15 residues. The CDR3 sequence is CASSSGQGLTYEQYF. DNA for the CDR3: TGTGCCAGCTCATCCGGACAGGGGCTAACCTACGAGCAGTACTTC.

The chain employs TRBV19 and TRBJ2-3; 7 nucleotides match TRBD1. V trimming: 7 bases; J trimming: 2 bases; junction bases outside the gene matches: 9. The CDR3 has 15 residues. CDR1 and CDR2 from the germline V gene are LNHDA and SQIVND (reference sequence). The CDR3 reads CASTRWGQPTDTQYF. The CDR3, as DNA: TGTGCCAGTACCCGTTGGGGACAGCCCACAGATACGCAGTATTTT.

This chain links TRBV3-1 (or the pseudogene TRBV3-2) with TRBJ2-1, with D possibly being TRBD2 (7 bases). The ends were cut back, 4 bases at V and 5 bases at J, with 15 bases in the middle. This CDR3 has 15 residues. The germline V gene has CDR1 LGHDT and CDR2 YNNKEL (reference sequence). CDR3 sequence: CASSPGAGDNNEQFF. In nucleotides, the CDR3 is TGTGCCAGCAGCCCTGGGGCGGGGGACAACAATGAGCAGTTCTTC.

The rearrangement joins TRBV4-3 to TRBJ2-2; 9 bases are a match to TRBD2. CDR1 and CDR2 from the germline V gene are LGHNA and YSLEER. The CDR3 totals 16 residues. J lost 2 bases, V lost 0 bases, and 1 base had no gene match. CDR3 nucleotide sequence: TGCGCCAGCAGCCAAGATCTAGCGGGAAACACCGGGGAGCTGTTTTTT. Residues: CASSQDLAGNTGELFF.

The V and J genes are TRBV27 and TRBJ1-2; D is ambiguous. V was cut by 8 bases and J by 8 bases, with 18 bases left in between. From germline, CDR1 is MNHEY and CDR2 SMNVEV (reference sequence). The length of the CDR3 is 13 residues. The CDR3 here is CASQRWVGYGYTF. The CDR3 DNA is TGTGCCAGCCAGCGTTGGGTTGGTTACGGCTACACCTTC.

The V call is TRBV28, the J call TRBJ2-1; the match to TRBD1 covers 8 bases. The CDR3 is 16 amino acids. The J segment lost 5 bases and the V segment lost 0 bases, leaving 6 bases of the junction unmatched. CDR1 MDHEN and CDR2 SYDVKM come from the germline V gene. CDR3 sequence: CASSLWTAGGHNEQFF. In nucleotides, the CDR3 is TGTGCCAGCAGTTTATGGACGGCAGGGGGCCACAATGAGCAGTTCTTC.

A note on this clone: In the same sample, other DNA sequences code for this CDR3. The V call is TRBV28, the J call TRBJ2-3; 10 bases map to TRBD2. The CDR3 consists of 15 residues. Germline trimming cut 4 bases from V and 3 bases from J; bases unmatched to any gene: 4. Per the germline V gene, CDR1 is MDHEN and CDR2 is SYDVKM. In nucleotides, the CDR3 is TGTGCCAGCAGTTCAGCGGGAGGGCCGACAGATACGCAGTATTTT. Protein: CASSSAGGPTDTQYF.

V is TRBV30 and J is TRBJ1-1; TRBD1 is a possible D gene (5 bases). In germline, CDR1 is GTSNPN, CDR2 SVGIG (reference sequence). The V gene lost 7 bases and the J gene lost 4 bases, with 19 bases spanning the gap. This CDR3 region has 14 residues. CDR3 amino acids: CALTGGDGATEAFF. CDR3 sequence (DNA): TGTGCCTTAACCGGGGGGGACGGGGCCACTGAAGCTTTCTTT.